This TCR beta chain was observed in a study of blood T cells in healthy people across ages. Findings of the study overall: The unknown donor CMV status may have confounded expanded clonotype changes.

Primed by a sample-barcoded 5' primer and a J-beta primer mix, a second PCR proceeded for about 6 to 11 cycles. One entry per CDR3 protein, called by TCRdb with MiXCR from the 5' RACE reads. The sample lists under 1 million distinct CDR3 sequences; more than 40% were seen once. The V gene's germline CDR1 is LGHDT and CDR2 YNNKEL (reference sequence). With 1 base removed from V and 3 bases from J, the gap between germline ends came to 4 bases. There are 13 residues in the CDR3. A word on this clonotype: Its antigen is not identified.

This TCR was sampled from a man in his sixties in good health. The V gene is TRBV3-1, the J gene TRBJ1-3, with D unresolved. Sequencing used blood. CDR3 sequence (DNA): TGTGCCAGCAGCCAAGCCAGTGGAAACACCATATATTTT. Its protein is CASSQASGNTIYF.